This TCR beta chain was sequenced for a study of cytomegalovirus exposure and HLA in healthy donors listed by TCRdb under 2017. About the full investigation: In an earlier analysis of roughly 500 of the donors, 276 Gb of sequence data and 117 million unique TCR beta sequences from about 190 million T cells were reported. An early release that covered some 630 HLA-typed donors contained around 300 gigabases of sequencing data and about 93 million unique TCR sequences. Of the roughly 400 genotyped donors, 81% fell in the genetic ancestry cluster associated with self-reported Caucasian donors. The aim of the study was to test whether cataloging public T cell receptors could identify signatures of past pathogen exposure. Using immunosequencing, the study profiled T cell repertoires from about 610 subjects and related those repertoires to cytomegalovirus serostatus. Along with the roughly 610-subject first cohort, a separate validation cohort of around 110 different subjects was used. The study combined high-throughput TCR immunosequencing, statistical association of individual TCRs with disease status, and machine learning to predict cytomegalovirus infection status. A later analysis re-examined previously published TCR beta repertoires from just over 650 donors and added high-resolution HLA genotyping to investigate patterns of TCR occurrence. Rather than using new phenotypic data, the later analysis identified candidate immune exposures from TCR beta sequences and from how often those sequences occurred across donors. An earlier analysis of 500 to 650 of the donors applied high-throughput TCR beta sequencing to assess whether each TCR beta V gene segment acted as functional or pseudogenic. Donor age, sex, ethnicity and CMV serostatus were compiled alongside the repertoire data. Genome-wide SNP genotypes for about 65% of the roughly 670 donors were used in a later genetic analysis, which treated that subset as a discovery cohort. All discovery cohort repertoires had been generated using a single sequencing platform. Both class I and class II loci were covered by HLA typing, at four-digit resolution. Typing coverage differed by locus: A, B, C, DRB1 and DQB1 were typed in roughly 629-630 donors, DQA1 in roughly 500, DPA1 in 606, and DPB1 in around 490. Roughly five DR-DQ haplotypes were handled as single units for association and clustering because linkage in the cohort was strong. Across about 380 genotyped donors of the cohort, an average of roughly 250,000 unique TCR beta nucleotide sequences per donor were sequenced, and around 19% of those sequences were non-productive. Results the study describes overall, beyond this receptor: Because counts were too low, fewer than 20 rarely observed V segments, including chromosome 9 orphons, were excluded from the earlier analysis of 500 to 700 of the donors. Across donors, most TCR sequences were observed very rarely, whereas some public TCRs were present in many individuals. When HLA alleles, especially DR and DQ, strongly co-occurred, attributing TCR associations to individual alleles was difficult. A later genetic analysis associated a missense DCLRE1C variant with V-gene and J-gene trimming of TCR beta chains, and an independent cohort replicated the association. HLA typing was unavailable for some donors at each locus, so association tests used only the typed subset. Because the 87-base-pair reads could not distinguish some IMGT-functional V segments, including TRBV6-2 and TRBV6-3, those segments were excluded. A cluster of highly shared sequence variants was judged likely to be a technical artifact of the sequencing pipeline. The classifier was reported to diagnose cytomegalovirus status with high specificity and sensitivity in both the original and validation cohorts. In a later analysis, HLA-associated TCR beta chains were found to be more clonally expanded and to have lower generation probabilities than equally common non-associated chains. At a false discovery rate of 0.05, a later analysis linked under 20,000 TCR beta sequences to specific HLA alleles. The authors suggested that the approach could potentially be extended to other disease states and immunological phenotypes. For the cohort, immune exposure information was limited to CMV serostatus. According to a later analysis, most CMV-associated TCR beta chains appeared to be HLA-restricted, and the HLA associations seemed to be driven largely by CMV exposure. A further reported finding was that TCR beta sequences accurately predicted the HLA-A and HLA-B alleles for most subjects in the first cohort. An earlier analysis of approximately 540 of the donors showed that most TCR beta V segments appeared in productive rearrangements either about 87% or about 30% of the time, which broadly matched IMGT annotations. A later analysis reported that several top co-occurrence clusters appeared linked to parvovirus B19, influenza, CMV and Epstein-Barr virus. This cohort had only TCR beta chains sequenced, and the lack of alpha or paired-chain data limited which features could be detected. Correlated functional status among segregating V segments might be attributable to linkage disequilibrium, but an unknown experimental factor could not be ruled out. In vitro tests confirmed that three of the cytomegalovirus-associated TCR beta chains recognize cytomegalovirus antigens. In the study, around 160 TCR beta chains were listed as associated with cytomegalovirus. The presence/absence analyses assumed that sequencing depth was roughly uniform across donors, and that assumption may not be true. In a later analysis, TCR association rates were found to vary across HLA loci, with the most associated TCRs seen for DRB1 alleles and the fewest for HLA-C alleles. A later genetic analysis reported fewer N-insertions in productive TCRs among donors in an Asian-associated ancestry cluster than the roughly 640-donor mean.

About this clone: This receptor's antigen is unknown. One end of the junction fails to match germline, which may point to a read error.

The cohort was made up of 666 healthy bone marrow donors. At the time of sampling, all cohort members were nominally healthy, though unrecorded immune exposures were likely present. The donor tested CMV seropositive and was one of the 289 seropositive cohort members. A peripheral blood sample was provided by each donor, and peripheral blood mononuclear cells were used for TCR beta sequencing. The Qiagen DNeasy Blood Extraction Kit was used to extract genomic DNA from the blood cell samples. CDR1 and CDR2 are drawn from the germline V gene (reference sequence): SSHAT, FNYEAQ. Reading from cysteine to phenylalanine, the CDR3 counts 18 amino acids. Of the read, only the CDR3 DNA is kept; its 54 bases are in frame from base 1. The library was obtained by the immunoSEQ multiplex PCR assay. The multiplex PCR relied on a mix of 60 forward primers for TCR Vbeta segments and 13 reverse primers for TCR Jbeta segments. The CDR3 region of rearranged TCR beta genes was amplified from genomic DNA by a multiplex PCR assay. The amplified TCR beta libraries were sequenced on the Illumina HiSeq System as 87-base-pair reads. The original methods were these. A later analysis counted approximately 76 million unique TCR beta chains across the 640 or so repertoires, and about 10 million of these chains were shared by at least two donors. Raw reads were error-corrected and collapsed into unique sequences by a nearest-neighbor algorithm in which closely related sequences were merged to remove PCR and sequencing errors. Alignment of CDR3 sequences to IMGT reference sequences was used to assign V, D and J gene segments. For a sequence to be retained, a match of at least six nucleotides was required to both a V gene segment and a J gene segment. A rearrangement was called productive if the CDR3 had no stop codons and remained in frame with V and J, and every other rearrangement was called non-productive. Following IMGT convention, CDR3 was defined as the stretch from the second conserved V-encoded cysteine to the conserved J-encoded phenylalanine. The earlier analysis of 450 to 750 of the donors excluded any sequence lacking an unambiguous match to a single V gene segment. In an earlier analysis of roughly 500 of the donors, V segments were called functional above 56.7% productive rearrangements and were called segregating when the between-donor standard deviation exceeded 5%. A statistical classification framework was built for diagnosing cytomegalovirus status from the catalog of TCR beta chain sequences. A later analysis assigned V and J genes by comparing TCR nucleotide sequences with IMGT/GENE-DB human TR gene sequences. A later analysis assigned CDR3 sequences and most-parsimonious VDJ recombination scenarios with the TCRdist pipeline. A later analysis defined each TCR beta chain by its CDR3 amino acid sequence plus V-gene family, and excluded reads lacking a unique V-gene family. In a later analysis, around 650 highly shared, low-generation-probability nucleotide sequences were removed to address suspected cross-contamination and a sequencing artifact. In a later analysis, a clonal expansion index was calculated for each public chain from normalized within-repertoire ranks of inferred template counts. In a later analysis, generation probabilities were computed using a VDJ recombination model fitted to out-of-frame rearrangements, and the results were checked against IGoR. A later analysis scored TCR-TCR, TCR-HLA and TCR-CMV co-occurrence with hypergeometric tests, applying a repertoire-size bias correction to TCR pairs. In a later analysis, false discovery rates were estimated by permuting HLA or CMV assignments 20 times. In a later analysis, co-occurring TCRs were grouped with DBSCAN, and TCRdist sequence similarity was added when clustering was performed within HLA-allele-positive subsets. Repertoires with fewer than 30,000 or more than 120,000 public chains, plus five repertoires with anomalous nucleotide sharing, were excluded from co-occurrence clustering. TCRdb mirrors the immuneACCESS table, restricted to in-frame sequences. Some clones are absent from its copies; in checked studies, under half trace to an unresolved V gene, and the reason for the others is unknown. The V and J calls and the clone size are those of that table, but D and trimming were determined from the DNA. The sample has over 110,000 clones on record, about 80% of them singletons. About 6.8% of the sample is in the top ten clones.

The sequence links TRBV7-7 to TRBJ2-2, and perhaps TRBD2 as D gene, on 5 matching bases. The sequencing input was PBMCs. The clonotype was recovered from a woman aged 40 to 50 in good health and CMV-seropositive. The DNA sequence is as follows: TGTGCTAGCAGCTTGGCCCCAGGAACCGAGCGAGGGACCGGGGAGCTGTTTTTT. Translated, this is CASSLAPGTERGTGELFF.